This T cell receptor beta chain was sequenced in a study of cytomegalovirus exposure and HLA in healthy donors (dated by TCRdb to 2016 to 2017). Background on the whole study: An earlier analysis of some 500 of the donors reported 250 to 300 Gb of sequence data and some 120 million unique TCR beta sequences from some 180 million T cells. An early release covering just under 650 HLA-typed donors comprised 300 to 350 gigabases of sequencing data and tens of millions of unique TCR sequences. Of the approximately 400 genotyped donors, about 84% fell in the genetic ancestry cluster associated with self-reported Caucasian donors. The study aimed to test whether signatures of past pathogen exposure could be identified by cataloging public T cell receptors. Using immunosequencing, the study profiled T cell repertoires from 640 or so subjects and related those repertoires to cytomegalovirus serostatus. Besides the first cohort of 666 subjects, a separate validation cohort made up of over a hundred different subjects was used. To predict cytomegalovirus infection status, the study combined high-throughput TCR immunosequencing, statistical association of individual TCRs with disease status, and machine learning. To study patterns of TCR occurrence, a later analysis re-analyzed previously published TCR beta repertoires from 500 to 850 donors and added high-resolution HLA genotyping. The later analysis used no new phenotypic data to find candidate immune exposures, relying instead on TCR beta sequences and their occurrence across donors. To decide whether each TCR beta V gene segment behaved as functional or pseudogenic, an earlier analysis of some 540 of the donors relied on high-throughput TCR beta sequencing. Donor age, sex, ethnicity and CMV serostatus were compiled together with the repertoire data. In a later genetic analysis, genome-wide SNP genotypes for about three fifths of the roughly 670 donors were used, and that subset was treated as a discovery cohort. Every repertoire in the discovery cohort had been generated on one and the same sequencing platform. HLA typing included class I and class II loci at four-digit resolution. The number of donors typed differed by locus, with 629-630 for A, B, C, DRB1 and DQB1, roughly 520 for DQA1, 600 to 610 for DPA1, and roughly 450 for DPB1. A handful of DR-DQ haplotypes were handled as single units for association and clustering because linkage in the cohort was strong. Among roughly 400 genotyped donors of the cohort, an average of about 220,000 unique TCR beta nucleotide sequences was sequenced per donor, of which approximately 18% were non-productive.

What the authors observed across the whole study: A later analysis associated 15,000 or so TCR beta sequences with specific HLA alleles at a false discovery rate of 0.05. A later analysis found that most CMV-associated TCR beta chains appeared HLA-restricted, with HLA associations seemingly driven largely by CMV exposure. Some IMGT-functional V segments, including TRBV6-2 and TRBV6-3, could not be told apart with the 87-base-pair reads, so those segments were excluded. The earlier analysis of about 600 of the donors excluded roughly 17 rarely observed V segments, including chromosome 9 orphons, because counts were too low. A further reported finding was that TCR beta sequences accurately predicted the HLA-A and HLA-B alleles for most subjects in the first cohort. A later genetic analysis reported fewer N-insertions in productive TCRs among donors in an Asian-associated ancestry cluster than the roughly 700-donor mean. According to a later analysis, parvovirus B19, influenza, CMV and Epstein-Barr virus appeared linked to several top co-occurrence clusters. In a later analysis, the rate of TCR association differed among HLA loci, with DRB1 alleles having the most associated TCRs and HLA-C alleles having the fewest. The classifier was reported to diagnose cytomegalovirus status with high specificity and sensitivity in both the original cohort and the validation cohort. It was suggested by the authors that the approach could potentially be generalized to other disease states and immunological phenotypes. Roughly uniform sequencing depth across donors was assumed in presence/absence analyses, although this assumption may not hold. A cluster of highly shared sequence variants was judged likely to be a technical artifact of the sequencing pipeline. In the study, some 180 TCR beta chains were listed as associated with cytomegalovirus. Most TCR sequences were seen in very few donors, while some public TCRs were found in many individuals. Broadly in line with IMGT annotations, most TCR beta V segments showed up in productive rearrangements about 87% or about 30% of the time in an earlier analysis of several hundred of the donors. Because some donors lacked HLA typing at each locus, the association tests relied only on the typed subset. Linkage disequilibrium might explain the correlated functional status among segregating V segments, but an unknown experimental factor could not be ruled out. In a later genetic analysis, a missense DCLRE1C variant was associated with V-gene and J-gene trimming of TCR beta chains, and the association was replicated in an independent cohort. When HLA alleles, especially DR and DQ, strongly co-occurred, attributing TCR associations to individual alleles was difficult. In a later analysis, HLA-associated TCR beta chains showed more clonal expansion and lower generation probabilities than non-associated chains that were equally common. The cohort was sequenced for TCR beta chains only, and without alpha or paired-chain data the features that could be detected were limited. The only immune exposure information available for the cohort was CMV serostatus. In vitro tests confirmed that three of the cytomegalovirus-associated TCR beta chains recognize cytomegalovirus antigens.

The cohort consisted of approximately 690 healthy bone marrow donors. At the time of sampling, all cohort members were nominally healthy, though unrecorded immune exposures were likely present. The donor was CMV seropositive and belonged to the group of 250 to 300 seropositive cohort members. A peripheral blood sample was provided by each donor, and peripheral blood mononuclear cells were used for TCR beta sequencing. The Qiagen DNeasy Blood Extraction Kit was used to extract genomic DNA from the blood cell samples. Library preparation was by the immunoSEQ multiplex PCR assay. For the multiplex PCR, a mixture combining 60 forward primers for TCR Vbeta segments and 13 reverse primers for TCR Jbeta segments was used. The CDR3 region of rearranged TCR beta genes was amplified from genomic DNA by a multiplex PCR assay. The Illumina HiSeq System was used to sequence the amplified TCR beta libraries as 87-base-pair reads. The published analysis was carried out like this. In a later analysis, tens of millions of unique TCR beta chains were counted across the approximately 670 repertoires, and roughly 11 million of these chains were shared by at least two donors. Raw reads were error-corrected and collapsed into unique sequences with a nearest-neighbor algorithm that merged closely related sequences to remove PCR and sequencing errors. CDR3 sequences were aligned to IMGT reference sequences to assign V, D and J gene segments. Each retained sequence needed at least a six-nucleotide match to both a V gene segment and a J gene segment. A rearrangement was called productive if the CDR3 had no stop codons and remained in frame with V and J, and every other rearrangement was called non-productive. CDR3 was defined by IMGT convention, running from the second conserved V-encoded cysteine to the conserved J-encoded phenylalanine. The earlier analysis of a few hundred of the donors excluded any sequence lacking an unambiguous match to a single V gene segment. In an earlier analysis of 587 of the donors, a V segment was called functional when productive rearrangements were above 56.7%, and segregating when the standard deviation between donors exceeded 5%. To diagnose cytomegalovirus status from the catalog of TCR beta chain sequences, a statistical classification framework was built. In a later analysis, V and J genes were assigned by comparing TCR nucleotide sequences against IMGT/GENE-DB human TR gene sequences. In a later analysis, CDR3 sequences and most-parsimonious VDJ recombination scenarios were assigned using the TCRdist pipeline. In a later analysis, each TCR beta chain was defined by its CDR3 amino acid sequence together with its V-gene family, and reads lacking a unique V-gene family were excluded. A later analysis removed 500 to 650 highly shared, low-generation-probability nucleotide sequences to deal with suspected cross-contamination and a sequencing artifact. For each public chain, a later analysis derived a clonal expansion index from normalized ranks of inferred template counts within each repertoire. Generation probabilities in a later analysis came from a VDJ recombination model fitted to out-of-frame rearrangements, and those results were checked against IGoR. In a later analysis, hypergeometric tests were used to score TCR-TCR, TCR-HLA and TCR-CMV co-occurrence, with a repertoire-size bias correction applied to TCR pairs. To estimate false discovery rates, a later analysis permuted the HLA or CMV assignments 20 times. A later analysis grouped co-occurring TCRs with DBSCAN, adding TCRdist sequence similarity when clustering within HLA-allele-positive subsets. Co-occurrence clustering excluded repertoires with fewer than 30,000 or more than 120,000 public chains, plus five with anomalous nucleotide sharing. TCRdb limited this immuneACCESS table to in-frame rearrangements with V and J called. A share of clones is missing; checked studies link under half to unresolved V genes, and the rest is unexplained. Clone size and V and J calls were adopted from that table, with D and trimming inferred from the DNA. Recorded for this sample are around 190,000 clones; about 80% of them occurred a single time. Under 4.5% of the sample is in the top ten clones.

Sequences SQVTM (CDR1) and ANQGSEA (CDR2) are obtained from the germline V gene. The germline V end is reduced by 7 bases and the J end by 2 bases; junction bases left unmatched: 6. Reading from cysteine to phenylalanine, the CDR3 counts 13 amino acids. The kept DNA is CDR3 alone, 39 bases in frame from the first base. As concerns this clone: Its recognized antigen is unknown. Base qualities are not at hand, and no much larger clone is one base apart.

The TCR comes from a woman in her twenties or thirties in good health and CMV-seropositive. The V and J genes are TRBV29-1 and TRBJ2-7; 9 bases in between match TRBD1. Specimen: PBMCs. The DNA reads TGCAGCGCCACAGGGGGCCTAACCTACGAGCAGTACTTC. The resulting protein is CSATGGLTYEQYF.